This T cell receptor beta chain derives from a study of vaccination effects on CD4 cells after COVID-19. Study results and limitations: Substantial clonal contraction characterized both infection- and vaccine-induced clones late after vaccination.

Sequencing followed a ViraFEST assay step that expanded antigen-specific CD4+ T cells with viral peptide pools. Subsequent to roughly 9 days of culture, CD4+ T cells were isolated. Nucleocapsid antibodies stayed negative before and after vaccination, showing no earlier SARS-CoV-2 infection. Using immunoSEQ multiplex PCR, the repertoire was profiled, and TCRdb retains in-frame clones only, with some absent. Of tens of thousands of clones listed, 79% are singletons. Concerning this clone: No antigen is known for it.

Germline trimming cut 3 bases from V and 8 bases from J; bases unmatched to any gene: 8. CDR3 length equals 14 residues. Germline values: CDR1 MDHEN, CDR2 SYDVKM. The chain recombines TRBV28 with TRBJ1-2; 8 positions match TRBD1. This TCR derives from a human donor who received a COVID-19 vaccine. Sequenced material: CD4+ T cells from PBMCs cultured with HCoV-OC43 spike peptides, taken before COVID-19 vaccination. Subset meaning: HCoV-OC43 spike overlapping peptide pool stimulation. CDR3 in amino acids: CASSLAQGARGYTF. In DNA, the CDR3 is TGTGCCAGCAGTTTGGCGCAGGGGGCTAGGGGCTACACCTTC.